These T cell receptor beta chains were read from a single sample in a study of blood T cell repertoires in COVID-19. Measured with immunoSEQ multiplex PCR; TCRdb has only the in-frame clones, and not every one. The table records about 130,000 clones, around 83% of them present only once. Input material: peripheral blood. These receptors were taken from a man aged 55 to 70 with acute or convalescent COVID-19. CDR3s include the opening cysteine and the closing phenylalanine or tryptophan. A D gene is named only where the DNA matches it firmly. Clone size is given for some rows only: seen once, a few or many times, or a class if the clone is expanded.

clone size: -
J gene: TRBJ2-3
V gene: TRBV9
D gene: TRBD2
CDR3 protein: CASSTWTSGQAADTQYF
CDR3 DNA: TGTGCCAGCAGCACCTGGACTAGCGGGCAGGCCGCAGATACGCAGTATTTT

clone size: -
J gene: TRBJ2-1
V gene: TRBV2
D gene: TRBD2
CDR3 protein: CASNLAGGPLIYEQFF
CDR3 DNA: TGTGCCAGCAATTTAGCGGGAGGGCCATTAATATATGAGCAGTTCTTC

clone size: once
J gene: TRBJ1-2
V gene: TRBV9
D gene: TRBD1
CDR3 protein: CASIRGEGQGGGYTF
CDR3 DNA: TGTGCCAGCATCCGGGGAGAGGGACAGGGAGGTGGCTACACCTTC

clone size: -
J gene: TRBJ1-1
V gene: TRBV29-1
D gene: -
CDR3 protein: CSVETVSNTEAFF
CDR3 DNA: TGCAGCGTTGAGACAGTTTCGAACACTGAAGCTTTCTTT

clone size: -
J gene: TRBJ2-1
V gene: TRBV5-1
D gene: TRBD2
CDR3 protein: CASSSGGTYNEQFF
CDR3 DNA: TGCGCCAGCAGCTCGGGGGGAACATACAATGAGCAGTTCTTC

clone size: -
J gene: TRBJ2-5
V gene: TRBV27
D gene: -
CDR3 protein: CASSQLGGKETQYF
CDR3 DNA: TGTGCCAGCAGTCAATTGGGGGGTAAAGAGACCCAGTACTTC

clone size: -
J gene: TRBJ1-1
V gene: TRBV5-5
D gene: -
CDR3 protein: CASSFPGSTEAFF
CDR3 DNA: TGTGCCAGCAGCTTTCCGGGGAGCACTGAAGCTTTCTTT

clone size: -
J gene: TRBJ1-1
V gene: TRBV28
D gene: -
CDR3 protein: CASSLRTEAFF
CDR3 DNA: TGTGCCAGCAGTTTGAGGACTGAAGCTTTCTTT

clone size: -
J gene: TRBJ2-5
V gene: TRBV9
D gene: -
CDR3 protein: CASSVGRGAGETQYF
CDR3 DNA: TGTGCCAGCAGCGTAGGTAGGGGCGCAGGGGAGACCCAGTACTTC

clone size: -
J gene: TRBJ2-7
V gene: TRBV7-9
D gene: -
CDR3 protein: CASSPPWTVGPYYEQYF
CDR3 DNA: TGTGCCAGCAGCCCCCCTTGGACAGTCGGCCCCTACTACGAGCAGTACTTC

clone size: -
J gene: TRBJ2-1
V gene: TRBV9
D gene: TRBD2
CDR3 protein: CASSNSGGAYNEQFF
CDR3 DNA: TGTGCCAGCAGCAACTCGGGAGGAGCCTACAATGAGCAGTTCTTC

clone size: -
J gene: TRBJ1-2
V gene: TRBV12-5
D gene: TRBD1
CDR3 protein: CASGLVLGQGYYGYTF
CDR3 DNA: TGTGCTAGTGGTTTGGTACTAGGACAGGGCTACTATGGCTACACCTTC

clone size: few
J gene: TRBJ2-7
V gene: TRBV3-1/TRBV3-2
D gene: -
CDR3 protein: CASSQGGRVEQYF
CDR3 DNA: TGTGCCAGCAGCCAAGGGGGGCGGGTAGAGCAGTACTTC

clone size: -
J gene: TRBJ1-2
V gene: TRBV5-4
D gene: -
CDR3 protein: CASSLPIGQGVYGYTF
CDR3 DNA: TGTGCCAGCAGCTTGCCGATCGGTCAAGGGGTCTATGGCTACACCTTC

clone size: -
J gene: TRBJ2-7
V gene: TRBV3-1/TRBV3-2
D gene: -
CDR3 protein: CASSQDLSDEQYF
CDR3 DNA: TGTGCCAGCAGCCAAGATCTAAGCGACGAGCAGTACTTC

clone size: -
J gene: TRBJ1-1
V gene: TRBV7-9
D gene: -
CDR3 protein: CASSPRGTVNTEAFF
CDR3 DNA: TGTGCCAGCAGCCCCCGGGGGACGGTAAACACTGAAGCTTTCTTT

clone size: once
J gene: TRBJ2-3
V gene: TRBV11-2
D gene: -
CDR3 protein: CASSLTTETDTQYF
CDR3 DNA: TGTGCCAGCAGCTTAACGACAGAAACAGATACGCAGTATTTT

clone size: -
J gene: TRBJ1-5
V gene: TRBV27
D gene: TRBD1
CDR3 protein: CASSSRDRRPQHF
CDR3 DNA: TGTGCCAGCAGTTCCCGGGACAGGCGACCCCAGCATTTT

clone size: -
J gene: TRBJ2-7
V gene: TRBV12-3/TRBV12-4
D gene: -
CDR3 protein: CASSLARPYEQYF
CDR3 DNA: TGTGCCAGCAGTCTAGCGCGTCCCTACGAGCAGTACTTC

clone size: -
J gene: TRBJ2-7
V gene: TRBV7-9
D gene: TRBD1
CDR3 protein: CASSFTGDSSYEQYF
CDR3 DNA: TGTGCCAGCAGCTTTACAGGGGATAGCTCCTACGAGCAGTACTTC

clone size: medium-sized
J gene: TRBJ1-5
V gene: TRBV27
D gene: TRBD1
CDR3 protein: CATADRGSNQPQHF
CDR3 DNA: TGTGCCACCGCGGACAGGGGAAGCAATCAGCCCCAGCATTTT

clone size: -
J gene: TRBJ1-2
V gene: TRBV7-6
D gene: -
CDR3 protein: CASSPQTEAGYTF
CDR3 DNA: TGTGCCAGCAGCCCACAGACAGAGGCTGGCTACACCTTC

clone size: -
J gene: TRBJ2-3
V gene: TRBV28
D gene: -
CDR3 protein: CASSLEGVVDTQYF
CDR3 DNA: TGTGCCAGCAGTTTAGAGGGGGTTGTGGATACGCAGTATTTT

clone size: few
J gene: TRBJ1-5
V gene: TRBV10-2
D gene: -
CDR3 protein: CASSGISGEQPQHF
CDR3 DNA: TGCGCCAGCAGTGGAATTTCAGGGGAGCAGCCCCAGCATTTT

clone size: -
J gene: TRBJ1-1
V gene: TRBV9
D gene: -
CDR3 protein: CASSAGGRWGTEAFF
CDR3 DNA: TGTGCCAGCAGCGCGGGAGGGCGGTGGGGCACTGAAGCTTTCTTT

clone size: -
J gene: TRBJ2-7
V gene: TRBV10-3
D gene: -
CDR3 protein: CAISPGLSYEQYF
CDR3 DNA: TGTGCCATCAGTCCGGGACTCAGCTACGAGCAGTACTTC

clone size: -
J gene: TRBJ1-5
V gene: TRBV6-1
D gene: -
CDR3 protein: CASSDSLYQPQHF
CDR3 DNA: TGTGCCAGCAGTGATTCTCTCTACCAGCCCCAGCATTTT

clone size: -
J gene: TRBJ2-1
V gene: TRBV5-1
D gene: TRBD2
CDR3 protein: CASSLGGRTYNEQFF
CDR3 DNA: TGCGCCAGCAGCTTAGGCGGGAGGACTTACAATGAGCAGTTCTTC

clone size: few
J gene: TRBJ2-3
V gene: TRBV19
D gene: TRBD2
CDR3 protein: CASSLRGTSGRWADTQYF
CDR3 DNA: TGTGCCAGTAGTCTCCGAGGGACTAGCGGGAGGTGGGCAGATACGCAGTATTTT

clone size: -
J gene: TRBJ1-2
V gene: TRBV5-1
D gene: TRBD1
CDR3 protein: CASSQSTGDGYTF
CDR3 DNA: TGCGCCAGCAGCCAATCGACAGGGGACGGCTACACCTTC

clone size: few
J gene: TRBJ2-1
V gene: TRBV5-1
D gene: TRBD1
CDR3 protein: CASSFSGTGSYNEQFF
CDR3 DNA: TGCGCCAGCAGCTTCTCCGGGACAGGCTCCTACAATGAGCAGTTCTTC

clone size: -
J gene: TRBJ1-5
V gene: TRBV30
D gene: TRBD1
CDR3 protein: CAWSLGQGRNQPQHF
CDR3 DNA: TGTGCCTGGAGCCTGGGACAGGGGCGTAATCAGCCCCAGCATTTT

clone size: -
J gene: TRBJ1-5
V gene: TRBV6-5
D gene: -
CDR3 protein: CASSRQPNQPQHF
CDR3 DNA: TGTGCCAGCAGTCGACAACCCAATCAGCCCCAGCATTTT

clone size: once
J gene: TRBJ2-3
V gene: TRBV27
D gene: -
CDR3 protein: CASSSADITDTQYF
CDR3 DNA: TGTGCCAGCAGTTCTGCGGATATCACAGATACGCAGTATTTT

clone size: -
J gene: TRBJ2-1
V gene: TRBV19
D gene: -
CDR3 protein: CASSISAAASPNNEQFF
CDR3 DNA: TGTGCCAGTAGTATTTCCGCAGCGGCCTCCCCAAACAATGAGCAGTTCTTC

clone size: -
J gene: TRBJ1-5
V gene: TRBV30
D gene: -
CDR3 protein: CAWSINRVRGGDQPQHF
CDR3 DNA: TGTGCCTGGAGTATAAACAGGGTGCGTGGTGGAGATCAGCCCCAGCATTTT

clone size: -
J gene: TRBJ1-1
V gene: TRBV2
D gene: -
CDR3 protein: CASRIRQNTEAFF
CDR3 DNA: TGTGCCAGCAGGATCCGACAGAACACTGAAGCTTTCTTT

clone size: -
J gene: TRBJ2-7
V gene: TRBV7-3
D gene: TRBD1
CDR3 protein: CASSLRPRDTGGNYEQYF
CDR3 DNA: TGTGCCAGCAGCTTACGACCGAGAGACACAGGGGGTAACTACGAGCAGTACTTC